This TCR beta chain was captured by sequencing in a study of identical twins. This CDR3 region has 15 residues. Unmatched junction bases numbered 5, after V lost 1 base and J lost 6 bases. The germline V gene encodes CDR1 SGHTA and CDR2 FQGNSA. TCRdb recomputed calls from the 5' RACE reads with MiXCR, one row per CDR3 protein. The table has roughly 250,000 distinct CDR3 sequences, about an eighth seen once. This clonotype has only a few counts. This receptor was obtained from a woman under 30 in good health. The chain couples TRBV7-2 to TRBJ2-2; TRBD1 matches at 7 bases. Sequenced material: memory (CD45RO+) T cells sorted from blood. CDR3 sequence (DNA): TGTGCCAGCAGCTTAGTACAGGGGCTAGCCGGGGAGCTGTTTTTT. It specifies CASSLVQGLAGELFF. The full variable domain, its missing parts supplied by reference TRBV7-2 and TRBJ2-2, is GAGVSQSPSNKVTEKGKDVELRCDPISGHTALYWYRQSLGQGLEFLIYFQGNSAPDKSGLPSDRFSAERTGGSVSTLTIQRTQQEDSAVYLCASSLVQGLAGELFFGEGSRLTVL.